The clone carrying this TCR beta chain has only a few counts. The antigen is unknown. The donors, aged roughly 6 to 100, were healthy Caucasians from Russia. This specimen comes from a study of blood T cells in healthy people across ages. Study information: With template switching, about one barcoded beta molecule was captured per two T cells.

Combining a sample-barcoded 5' primer with a J-beta primer mix, a second PCR ran for about 7 to 11 cycles. Tags on each cDNA molecule came from a template-switch adaptor with 12 random nucleotides. TCRdb used MiXCR to reprocess the 5' RACE reads, holding one entry per CDR3 protein. The profile covers hundreds of thousands of distinct CDR3 sequences, with around half appearing a single time and 25% to 35% taken by the ten largest. CDR3 size: 17 residues. V lost 3 bases and J 0 bases, leaving 15 bases between the germline ends. Study conclusions and caveats: Diversity was estimated from one million T cells, and these estimates were considered underestimates.

The clonotype originates from a woman aged 60-75 years in good health. What was sequenced was blood. J is TRBJ1-5 and V is TRBV12-3 or TRBV12-4; maybe TRBD1 (5 bases). CDR3 in amino acids: CASSFQGNRYSNQPQHF. The CDR3 bases are TGTGCCAGCAGTTTTCAGGGCAACCGATATAGCAATCAGCCCCAGCATTTT.